This T cell receptor (beta chain) originates from a study of beta chain features in type 1 diabetes. Study context: Healthy donors and patients showed comparable age, gender and cell yields. Study conclusions and caveats: Moderately but significantly shorter TCRB CDR3s were found in Type 1 diabetes patients in all four CD4+ subsets.

The CDR3 covers 14 residues. Germline CDR1 reads SGHTA; CDR2 reads FQGNSA. Trimming left V 2 bases short and J 0 bases short, with 8 bases between. In the case of this clone: Antigen: not known.

Expressed TCRB transcripts were sequenced because the entire RNA isolate underwent reverse transcription. Assay: immunoSEQ multiplex PCR; the TCRdb copy retains only in-frame clones and omits some. Of 130,000 or so clones listed, roughly 10% are singletons. One heparinised blood draw, averaging roughly 120 mL, came from each donor. Via CD45RO/CCR7/CD25/CD127/CD95/CD27, cells of the CD4+ naive, central memory, regulatory and stem cell-like memory subsets were sorted. The clonotype comes from a man younger than 45 with type 1 diabetes. The chain has TRBV7-2 and TRBJ2-7; a weak D match, TRBD1 (5 bases). Sequencing input: central memory CD4+ T cells from blood. DNA of the CDR3: TGTGCCAGCAGCTTAACAGGCATCTCCTACGAGCAGTACTTC. Translated: CASSLTGISYEQYF.